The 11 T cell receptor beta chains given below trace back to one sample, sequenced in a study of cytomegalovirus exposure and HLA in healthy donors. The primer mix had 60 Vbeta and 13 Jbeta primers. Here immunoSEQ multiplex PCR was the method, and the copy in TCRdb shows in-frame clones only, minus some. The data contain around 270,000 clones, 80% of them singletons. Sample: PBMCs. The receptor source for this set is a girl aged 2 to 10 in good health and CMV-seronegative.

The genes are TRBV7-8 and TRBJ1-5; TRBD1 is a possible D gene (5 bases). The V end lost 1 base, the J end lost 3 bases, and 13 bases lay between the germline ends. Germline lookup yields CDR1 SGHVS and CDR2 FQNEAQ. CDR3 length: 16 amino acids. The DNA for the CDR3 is TGTGCCAGCAGCTTAGGTCGGGGGTACCTCAATCAGCCCCAGCATTTT. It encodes CASSLGRGYLNQPQHF.

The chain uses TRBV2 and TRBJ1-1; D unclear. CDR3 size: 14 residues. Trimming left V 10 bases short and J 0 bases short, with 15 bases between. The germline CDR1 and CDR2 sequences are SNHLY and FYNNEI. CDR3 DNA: TGTGCCACCAAAGGACTGGGGATGAACACTGAAGCTTTCTTT. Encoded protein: CATKGLGMNTEAFF.

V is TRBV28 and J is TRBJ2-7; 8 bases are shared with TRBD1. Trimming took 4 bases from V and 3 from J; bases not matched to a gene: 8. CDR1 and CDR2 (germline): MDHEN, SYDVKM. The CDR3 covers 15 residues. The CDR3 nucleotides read TGTGCCAGCAGTTCGCAGGGACAGGCAATCTACGAGCAGTACTTC. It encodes CASSSQGQAIYEQYF.

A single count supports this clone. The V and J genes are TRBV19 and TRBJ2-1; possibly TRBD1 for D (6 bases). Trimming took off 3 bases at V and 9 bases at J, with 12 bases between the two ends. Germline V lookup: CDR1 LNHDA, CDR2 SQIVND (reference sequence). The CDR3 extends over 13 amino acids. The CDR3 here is CASSMPGVGEQFF. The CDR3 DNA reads TGTGCCAGTAGTATGCCAGGGGTCGGTGAGCAGTTCTTC.

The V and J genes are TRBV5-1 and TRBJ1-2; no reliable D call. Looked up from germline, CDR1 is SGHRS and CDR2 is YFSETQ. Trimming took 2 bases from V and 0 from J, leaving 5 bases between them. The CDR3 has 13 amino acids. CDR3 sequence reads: CASSFDTNYGYTF. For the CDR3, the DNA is TGCGCCAGCAGCTTCGACACTAACTATGGCTACACCTTC.

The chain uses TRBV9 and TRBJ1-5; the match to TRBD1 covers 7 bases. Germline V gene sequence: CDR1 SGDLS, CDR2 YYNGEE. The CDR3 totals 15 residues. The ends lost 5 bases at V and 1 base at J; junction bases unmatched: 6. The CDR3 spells CASSRGGRSNQPQHF. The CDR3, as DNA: TGTGCCAGCAGTCGAGGGGGCCGGAGCAATCAGCCCCAGCATTTT.

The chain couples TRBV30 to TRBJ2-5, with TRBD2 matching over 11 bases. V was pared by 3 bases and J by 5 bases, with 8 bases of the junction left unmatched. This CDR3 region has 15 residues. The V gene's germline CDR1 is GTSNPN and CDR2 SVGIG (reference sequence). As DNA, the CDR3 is TGTGCCTGGAGGAGACTAGCGGGAAGGGGGGAGACCCAGTACTTC. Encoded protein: CAWRRLAGRGETQYF.

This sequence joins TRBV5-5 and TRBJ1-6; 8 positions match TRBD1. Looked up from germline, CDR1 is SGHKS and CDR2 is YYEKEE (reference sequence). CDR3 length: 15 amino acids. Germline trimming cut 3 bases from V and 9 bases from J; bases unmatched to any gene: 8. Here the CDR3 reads CASSSDQGASSPLHF. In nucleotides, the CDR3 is TGTGCCAGCAGCTCAGACCAGGGGGCAAGTTCACCCCTCCACTTT.

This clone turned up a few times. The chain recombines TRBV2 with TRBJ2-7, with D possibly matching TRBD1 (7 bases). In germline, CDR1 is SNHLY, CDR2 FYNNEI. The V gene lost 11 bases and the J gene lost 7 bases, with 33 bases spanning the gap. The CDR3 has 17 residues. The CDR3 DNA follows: TGTGCCTGCCGCGGAGCCCCAGGGGGGAGTTCTTGGCCGGAGCAGTACTTC. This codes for CACRGAPGGSSWPEQYF.

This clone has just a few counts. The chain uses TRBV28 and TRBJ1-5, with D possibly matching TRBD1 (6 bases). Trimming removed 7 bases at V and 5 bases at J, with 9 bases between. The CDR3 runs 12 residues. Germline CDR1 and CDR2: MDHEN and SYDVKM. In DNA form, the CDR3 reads TGTGCCAGCAAGGGGGGGGATCAGCCCCAGCATTTT. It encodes CASKGGDQPQHF.

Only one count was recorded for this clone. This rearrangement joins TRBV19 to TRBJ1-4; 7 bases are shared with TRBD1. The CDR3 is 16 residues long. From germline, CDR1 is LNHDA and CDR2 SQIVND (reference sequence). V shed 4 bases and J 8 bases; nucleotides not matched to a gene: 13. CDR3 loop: CASSTKDGTVGEKLFF. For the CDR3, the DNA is TGTGCCAGTAGTACAAAGGACGGGACAGTCGGGGAAAAACTGTTTTTT.